The rows below give T cell receptor beta chains drawn from one sample of a study of blood T cell repertoires in COVID-19. Produced via immunoSEQ multiplex PCR; TCRdb's table is partial and in-frame only. The sample consists of about 470,000 clones, roughly 90% of them appearing once. Sequenced material: PBMCs or T cells enriched from blood (not recorded which). The receptors originated from a woman aged 18-29 years who had recovered from COVID-19. Each CDR3 is given with its conserved first and last residue. The order of the fields is J gene, V gene, D gene, clone size, CDR3 DNA, CDR3 protein. D genes are given only for firm matches. Rows give clone size only sometimes, using once, few, many, or a class for an expanded clone.

J gene: TRBJ1-2
V gene: TRBV5-8
D gene: .
clone size: .
CDR3 DNA: TGTGCCAGCAGCTTAACAGGGTCTACTAACTATGGCTACACCTTC
CDR3 protein: CASSLTGSTNYGYTF

J gene: TRBJ2-1
V gene: TRBV5-8
D gene: .
clone size: .
CDR3 DNA: TGTGCCAGCAGCTCCTCAGGGTCGATAAGCTCCTACAATGAGCAGTTCTTC
CDR3 protein: CASSSSGSISSYNEQFF

J gene: TRBJ1-1
V gene: TRBV27
D gene: TRBD1
clone size: few
CDR3 DNA: TGTGCCAGCAGTTTATCGCAGGGGGCAGAAACTGAAGCTTTCTTT
CDR3 protein: CASSLSQGAETEAFF

J gene: TRBJ1-5
V gene: TRBV28
D gene: TRBD1
clone size: once
CDR3 DNA: TGTGCCAGCAGTTTACACAGGGGAGGAGATCAGCCCCAGCATTTT
CDR3 protein: CASSLHRGGDQPQHF

J gene: TRBJ1-2
V gene: TRBV5-1
D gene: .
clone size: .
CDR3 DNA: TGCGCCAGCAGCTTAACTTCCGAAGCCTATGGCTACACCTTC
CDR3 protein: CASSLTSEAYGYTF

J gene: TRBJ1-2
V gene: TRBV4-2
D gene: .
clone size: .
CDR3 DNA: TGTGCCAGCAGCCAAGATGAGGCAGGGGCCCTATATTATGGCTACACCTTC
CDR3 protein: CASSQDEAGALYYGYTF

J gene: TRBJ1-1
V gene: TRBV2
D gene: TRBD1
clone size: few
CDR3 DNA: TGTGCCACGGGACAGGGGGCGATCACTGAAGCTTTCTTT
CDR3 protein: CATGQGAITEAFF

J gene: TRBJ2-7
V gene: TRBV27
D gene: TRBD1
clone size: .
CDR3 DNA: TGTGCCAGCAGCACTGACAGGGAGTCCTACGAGCAGTACTTC
CDR3 protein: CASSTDRESYEQYF

J gene: TRBJ1-2
V gene: TRBV4-1
D gene: .
clone size: once
CDR3 DNA: TGCGCCAGCAGCCCCATATCCCAGGGAGGTCGCGTAGATTATGGCTACACCTTC
CDR3 protein: CASSPISQGGRVDYGYTF

J gene: TRBJ2-5
V gene: TRBV21-1
D gene: .
clone size: .
CDR3 DNA: TGTGCCAGCTCGCAGGGGGAACAAGAGACCCAGTACTTC
CDR3 protein: CASSQGEQETQYF

J gene: TRBJ2-3
V gene: TRBV29-1
D gene: .
clone size: .
CDR3 DNA: TGCAGCGTTGAAGCCCCACAGGGTGGAGATACGCAGTATTTT
CDR3 protein: CSVEAPQGGDTQYF

J gene: TRBJ1-1
V gene: TRBV19
D gene: .
clone size: .
CDR3 DNA: TGTGCCAGTAGTCCACACAGGGCGGAGAGCACTGAAGCTTTCTTT
CDR3 protein: CASSPHRAESTEAFF

J gene: TRBJ2-7
V gene: TRBV30
D gene: .
clone size: once
CDR3 DNA: TGTGCCTGGACCCCCGTGGCTCACTACGAGCAGTACTTC
CDR3 protein: CAWTPVAHYEQYF

J gene: TRBJ2-3
V gene: TRBV24-1
D gene: TRBD2
clone size: .
CDR3 DNA: TGTGCCACCAACGGGGGGGCCACAGATACGCAGTATTTT
CDR3 protein: CATNGGATDTQYF

J gene: TRBJ2-2
V gene: TRBV5-6
D gene: TRBD2
clone size: .
CDR3 DNA: TGTGCCAGCCGGGAGGGGGGCCTATCGATCACCGGGGAGCTGTTTTTT
CDR3 protein: CASREGGLSITGELFF

J gene: TRBJ1-6
V gene: TRBV19
D gene: TRBD1
clone size: .
CDR3 DNA: TGTGCCAGTAGTTCGTCTGGACAGGGATATAATTCACCCCTCCACTTT
CDR3 protein: CASSSSGQGYNSPLHF

J gene: TRBJ2-7
V gene: TRBV29-1
D gene: .
clone size: once
CDR3 DNA: TGCAGCGTTGAAGATCAGGGCTACGAGCAGTACTTC
CDR3 protein: CSVEDQGYEQYF

J gene: TRBJ1-2
V gene: TRBV10-1
D gene: TRBD1
clone size: .
CDR3 DNA: TGCGCCAGCAGTGACTCAGAAGAGGGGGCGGACTATGGCTACACCTTC
CDR3 protein: CASSDSEEGADYGYTF

J gene: TRBJ1-1
V gene: TRBV7-2
D gene: .
clone size: once
CDR3 DNA: TGTGCCAGCAGCTACCCCCGCAGGTCTAACACTGAAGCTTTCTTT
CDR3 protein: CASSYPRRSNTEAFF

J gene: TRBJ1-1
V gene: TRBV5-1
D gene: .
clone size: .
CDR3 DNA: TGCGCCAGCAGCTTGGTCGATGAGACTGAAGCTTTCTTT
CDR3 protein: CASSLVDETEAFF

J gene: TRBJ1-1
V gene: TRBV6-4
D gene: .
clone size: .
CDR3 DNA: TGTGCCAGCAGCTTGACAGGGAACACTGAAGCTTTCTTT
CDR3 protein: CASSLTGNTEAFF

J gene: TRBJ2-7
V gene: TRBV4-2
D gene: .
clone size: .
CDR3 DNA: TGTGCCAGCAGCCAAAGCAACGAGCAGTACTTC
CDR3 protein: CASSQSNEQYF

J gene: TRBJ2-5
V gene: TRBV5-1
D gene: TRBD2
clone size: .
CDR3 DNA: TGCGCCAGCAGCCCCAGACTAGCAGGCCAAGAGACCCAGTACTTC
CDR3 protein: CASSPRLAGQETQYF

J gene: TRBJ1-4
V gene: TRBV30
D gene: .
clone size: .
CDR3 DNA: TGTGCCTGGAGTCGGTCCCTTTCAACTAATGAAAAACTGTTTTTT
CDR3 protein: CAWSRSLSTNEKLFF

J gene: TRBJ2-3
V gene: TRBV12-5
D gene: TRBD2
clone size: once
CDR3 DNA: TGTGCTAGTGGTCCAGCGACTAGCGGGGTACATGTAGATACGCAGTATTTT
CDR3 protein: CASGPATSGVHVDTQYF

J gene: TRBJ2-5
V gene: TRBV6-5
D gene: .
clone size: .
CDR3 DNA: TGTGCCAGCAGTTACTTAGGGACAAACCAAGAGACCCAGTACTTC
CDR3 protein: CASSYLGTNQETQYF

J gene: TRBJ2-2
V gene: TRBV5-1
D gene: .
clone size: .
CDR3 DNA: TGCGCCAGCAGCTTGTCAGGGGCCCTCACCGGGGAGCTGTTTTTT
CDR3 protein: CASSLSGALTGELFF

J gene: TRBJ1-5
V gene: TRBV10-3
D gene: .
clone size: .
CDR3 DNA: TGTGCCATCAGTTCCGAGAATCAGCCCCAGCATTTT
CDR3 protein: CAISSENQPQHF

J gene: TRBJ1-4
V gene: TRBV5-1
D gene: TRBD1
clone size: .
CDR3 DNA: TGCGCCAGCAGCAACTCCGGGACAGAACTCTTCAACGCGGAAAAACTGTTTTTT
CDR3 protein: CASSNSGTELFNAEKLFF

J gene: TRBJ1-2
V gene: TRBV19
D gene: TRBD1
clone size: .
CDR3 DNA: TGTGCCAGTGAGGGGAAGGGCAGGGGGACCAACTATGGCTACACCTTC
CDR3 protein: CASEGKGRGTNYGYTF

J gene: TRBJ1-2
V gene: TRBV5-1
D gene: .
clone size: .
CDR3 DNA: TGCGCCAGCAGCTTGGTGGCAGGGCCATCCTATGGCTACACCTTC
CDR3 protein: CASSLVAGPSYGYTF

J gene: TRBJ1-2
V gene: TRBV7-2
D gene: .
clone size: .
CDR3 DNA: TGTGCCAGCAGCTTAAGGCAGGAGGGAAGCTATGGCTACACCTTC
CDR3 protein: CASSLRQEGSYGYTF

J gene: TRBJ2-5
V gene: TRBV7-2
D gene: .
clone size: once
CDR3 DNA: TGTGCCAGCAGCTTAGCAAGAGGGCAAGAGACCCAGTACTTC
CDR3 protein: CASSLARGQETQYF

J gene: TRBJ2-1
V gene: TRBV6-1
D gene: .
clone size: .
CDR3 DNA: TGTGCCAGCAGTGAAGGGGGCTGGAGCTCCTACAATGAGCAGTTCTTC
CDR3 protein: CASSEGGWSSYNEQFF

J gene: TRBJ2-3
V gene: TRBV7-3
D gene: .
clone size: .
CDR3 DNA: TGTGCCAGCAGCTTAGGCTCGGGGGAGATTACAGATACGCAGTATTTT
CDR3 protein: CASSLGSGEITDTQYF

J gene: TRBJ2-2
V gene: TRBV7-2
D gene: .
clone size: .
CDR3 DNA: TGTGCCAGCAGCCCCCAAAATTACACCGGGGAGCTGTTTTTT
CDR3 protein: CASSPQNYTGELFF

J gene: TRBJ1-1
V gene: TRBV11-2
D gene: .
clone size: .
CDR3 DNA: TGTGCCAGCAGCTTAGGCAAGTGGGAGGACACTGAAGCTTTCTTT
CDR3 protein: CASSLGKWEDTEAFF

J gene: TRBJ1-1
V gene: TRBV27
D gene: TRBD1
clone size: .
CDR3 DNA: TGTGCCAGCAGTTTAAGGGACAGGGGGCGAGTGAACACTGAAGCTTTCTTT
CDR3 protein: CASSLRDRGRVNTEAFF

J gene: TRBJ2-3
V gene: TRBV5-1
D gene: TRBD1
clone size: .
CDR3 DNA: TGCGCCAGCAGCTTGGATGTGGACAGGGCTAGCACAGATACGCAGTATTTT
CDR3 protein: CASSLDVDRASTDTQYF

J gene: TRBJ2-1
V gene: TRBV5-1
D gene: .
clone size: .
CDR3 DNA: TGCGCCAGCAGCTTGGACCCCAGTTACAATGAGCAGTTCTTC
CDR3 protein: CASSLDPSYNEQFF

J gene: TRBJ2-1
V gene: TRBV29-1
D gene: TRBD2
clone size: .
CDR3 DNA: TGCAGCGTCACAGCGGGGGGGCGAGATGAGCAGTTCTTC
CDR3 protein: CSVTAGGRDEQFF

J gene: TRBJ2-1
V gene: TRBV21-1
D gene: .
clone size: few
CDR3 DNA: TGTGCCAGCAACGCGACAGTCCTAGCGGGGGATAGATACAATGAGCAGTTCTTC
CDR3 protein: CASNATVLAGDRYNEQFF

J gene: TRBJ1-3
V gene: TRBV19
D gene: .
clone size: .
CDR3 DNA: TGTGCCAGTAGTATAGCTCGCGGGAGCTCTGGAAACACCATATATTTT
CDR3 protein: CASSIARGSSGNTIYF

J gene: TRBJ1-2
V gene: TRBV19
D gene: .
clone size: .
CDR3 DNA: TGTGCCAGTAGTATTCCCGGGATGGATCGAGGCTACACCTTC
CDR3 protein: CASSIPGMDRGYTF

J gene: TRBJ2-3
V gene: TRBV5-1
D gene: TRBD1
clone size: .
CDR3 DNA: TGCGCCAGCAGTTCACGACAGGGGCAAGGGGATACGCAGTATTTT
CDR3 protein: CASSSRQGQGDTQYF

J gene: TRBJ2-4
V gene: TRBV7-2
D gene: TRBD1
clone size: once
CDR3 DNA: TGTGCCAGCAGTTCCGGGACAGGGAACATTCAGTACTTC
CDR3 protein: CASSSGTGNIQYF

J gene: TRBJ1-5
V gene: TRBV5-1
D gene: TRBD1
clone size: .
CDR3 DNA: TGCGCCAGCAGCCCCACCACAGGGGGCAACCAGCCCCAGCATTTT
CDR3 protein: CASSPTTGGNQPQHF

J gene: TRBJ1-3
V gene: TRBV6-5
D gene: .
clone size: .
CDR3 DNA: TGTGCCAGCAGTAACGGGGGAAACACCATATATTTT
CDR3 protein: CASSNGGNTIYF

J gene: TRBJ1-2
V gene: TRBV5-6
D gene: .
clone size: .
CDR3 DNA: TGTGCCAGCAGCTTGACAGACTATGGCTACACCTTC
CDR3 protein: CASSLTDYGYTF

J gene: TRBJ2-3
V gene: TRBV9
D gene: .
clone size: .
CDR3 DNA: TGTGCCAGCAGCGTAGAGACAGCAGGCGATACGCAGTATTTT
CDR3 protein: CASSVETAGDTQYF

J gene: TRBJ2-2
V gene: TRBV12-3/TRBV12-4
D gene: TRBD1
clone size: .
CDR3 DNA: TGTGCCAGCAGGGGGACAGCATTAGAGCTGTTTTTT
CDR3 protein: CASRGTALELFF

J gene: TRBJ1-6
V gene: TRBV28
D gene: .
clone size: .
CDR3 DNA: TGTGCCAGCAATTCACCGGGATCCCTAGCGGATAATTCACCCCTCCACTTT
CDR3 protein: CASNSPGSLADNSPLHF